One sample yielded the 11 T cell receptor beta chains listed below, sequenced in a study of OX40 agonist ivuxolimab in advanced cancers. The protocol was immunoSEQ multiplex PCR, while the TCRdb copy is restricted to in-frame clones and leaves out a portion. The table lists 66,000 or so clones, 85% of them singletons, with roughly 4% in the top ten. This specimen was CD4+ or CD8+ T cells sorted from blood, taken in a trial of the OX40 agonist ivuxolimab. These receptor sequences come from an adult with an advanced solid tumor such as melanoma, head and neck, liver or kidney cancer.

This clone was seen once. The chain is built from TRBV15 and TRBJ1-2; unclear D gene. Trimming stripped 3 bases from V and 2 bases from J, with 16 bases between. Germline V lookup: CDR1 LNHNV, CDR2 YYDKDF (reference sequence). This CDR3 is 16 amino acids long. For the CDR3, the DNA is TGTGCCACCAGCAGTGGGAACCCCCAGCGGAACTATGGCTACACCTTC. Amino acid sequence: CATSSGNPQRNYGYTF.

V usage is TRBV14 and J usage is TRBJ2-1; D is unclear. V lost 0 bases to trimming and J lost 6 bases, with 15 bases between them. Germline-derived CDR1 and CDR2 are SGHDN and FVKESK. The CDR3 consists of 16 residues. This chain's CDR3 is CASSQDSLRLFNEQFF. The CDR3 coding sequence is TGTGCCAGCAGCCAAGATTCCCTCCGACTGTTCAATGAGCAGTTCTTC.

The CDR3 DNA reads as TGTGCCAGCAGTTTATGGAGGGGGCTTAATTCACCCCTCCACTTT. Amino acid sequence: CASSLWRGLNSPLHF. The V and J genes are TRBV28 and TRBJ1-6; 7 nucleotides line up with TRBD1. The germline V gene has CDR1 MDHEN and CDR2 SYDVKM. Losses at the gene ends were 0 bases for V and 6 bases for J; bases not matched to a gene: 2. There are 15 residues in the CDR3.

As DNA, the CDR3 is TGTGCCAGCAGCTTACCGGGAGGGAACGAGCAGTACTTC. It yields the protein CASSLPGGNEQYF. This chain uses TRBV11-2 with TRBJ2-7; 8 positions match TRBD2. The V segment lost 2 bases and the J segment 5 bases; nucleotides outside the gene matches: 2. CDR1 SGHAT and CDR2 FQNNGV come from the germline V gene. CDR3 length: 13 amino acids.

The chain links TRBV7-9 to TRBJ2-3; TRBD1 agrees at 7 bases. The V gene end was trimmed by 3 bases and the J gene end by 4 bases; junction bases not matched to a gene: 4. Germline CDR1 reads SEHNR; CDR2 reads FQNEAQ (reference sequence). This CDR3 is built from 14 residues. The CDR3 loop reads CASSFGTDPDTQYF. As DNA, the CDR3 is TGTGCCAGCAGCTTCGGGACAGATCCAGATACGCAGTATTTT.

This clone was counted only a few times. The V call is TRBV5-1, the J call TRBJ2-7; no firm D call. The CDR3 contains 13 residues. Germline CDR1 reads SGHRS; CDR2 reads YFSETQ. Trimming pared 0 bases from V and 3 bases from J, leaving 7 bases between. The CDR3 coding sequence is TGCGCCAGCAGCTTGGCCCTGGGCTACGAGCAGTACTTC. Translated, it gives CASSLALGYEQYF.

The chain couples TRBV6-6 to TRBJ2-5; 10 nucleotides agree with TRBD1. The CDR3 sequence is 16 residues long. V was clipped by 6 bases and J by 0 bases; unmatched bases: 7. CDR1 and CDR2 (germline): MNHNY, SVGAGI (reference sequence). The CDR3 sequence is CASRNRDRGNQETQYF. CDR3 DNA sequence: TGTGCCAGCAGGAATCGGGACAGGGGAAACCAAGAGACCCAGTACTTC.

J is TRBJ2-7 and V is TRBV6-5; 7 bases match TRBD2. The J call may be in error: the DNA end matches TRBJ2-1 better. In germline, CDR1 is MNHEY, CDR2 SVGAGI. The CDR3 consists of 16 residues. CDR3 sequence reads: CASSYSIGGGANEQFF. In DNA, the CDR3 is TGTGCCAGCAGTTACTCGATCGGGGGAGGGGCCAATGAGCAGTTCTTC.

V usage is TRBV2 and J usage is TRBJ1-3, with TRBD1 as a possible D gene (6 bases). Germline CDR1 reads SNHLY; CDR2 reads FYNNEI. The CDR3 contains 14 residues. Trimming pared 6 bases from V and 6 bases from J, leaving 15 bases between. DNA for the CDR3: TGTGCCAGCAGACGCACAGGGCGAGAAAACACCATATATTTT. The encoded protein is CASRRTGRENTIYF.

CDR3 protein: CSVVDDRMNTEAFF. As DNA, the CDR3 is TGCAGCGTTGTGGACGACAGGATGAACACTGAAGCTTTCTTT. This chain uses TRBV29-1 with TRBJ1-1; the D gene is possibly TRBD1 (6 bases). Trimming shortened V by 4 bases and J by 0 bases, and 12 bases separated the two germline ends. CDR1 SQVTM and CDR2 ANQGSEA come from the germline V gene. The CDR3 sequence is 14 residues long.

This clone has only a few counts. The genes are TRBV7-9 and TRBJ1-2; 10 positions agree with TRBD1. The CDR3 spans 15 residues. Germline V gene lookup returns CDR1 SEHNR and CDR2 FQNEAQ (reference sequence). J was trimmed by 4 bases and V by 4 bases; bases with no gene match: 6. CDR3 sequence (DNA): TGTGCCAGCAGCTCCCGGACAGGGGGAAGCTATGGCTACACCTTC. It yields the protein CASSSRTGGSYGYTF.